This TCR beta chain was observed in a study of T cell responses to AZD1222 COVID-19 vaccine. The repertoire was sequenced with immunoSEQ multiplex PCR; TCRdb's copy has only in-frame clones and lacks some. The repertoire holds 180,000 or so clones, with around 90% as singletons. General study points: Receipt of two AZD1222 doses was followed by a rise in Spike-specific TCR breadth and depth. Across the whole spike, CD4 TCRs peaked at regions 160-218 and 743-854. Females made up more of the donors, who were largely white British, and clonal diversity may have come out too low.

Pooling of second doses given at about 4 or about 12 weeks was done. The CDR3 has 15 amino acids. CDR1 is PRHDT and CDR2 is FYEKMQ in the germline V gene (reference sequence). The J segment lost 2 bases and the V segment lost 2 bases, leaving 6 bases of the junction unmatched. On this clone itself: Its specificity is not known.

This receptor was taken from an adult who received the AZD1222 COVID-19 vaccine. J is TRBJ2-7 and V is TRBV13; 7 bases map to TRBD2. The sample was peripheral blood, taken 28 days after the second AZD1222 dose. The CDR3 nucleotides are TGTGCCAGCAGCTTACTTGGGGGACTAACCTACGAGCAGTACTTC. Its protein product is CASSLLGGLTYEQYF. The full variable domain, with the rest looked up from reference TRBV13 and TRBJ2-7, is AAGVIQSPRHLIKEKRETATLKCYPIPRHDTVYWYQQGPGQDPQFLISFYEKMQSDKGSIPDRFSAQQFSDYHSELNMSSLELGDSALYFCASSLLGGLTYEQYFGPGTRLTVT.